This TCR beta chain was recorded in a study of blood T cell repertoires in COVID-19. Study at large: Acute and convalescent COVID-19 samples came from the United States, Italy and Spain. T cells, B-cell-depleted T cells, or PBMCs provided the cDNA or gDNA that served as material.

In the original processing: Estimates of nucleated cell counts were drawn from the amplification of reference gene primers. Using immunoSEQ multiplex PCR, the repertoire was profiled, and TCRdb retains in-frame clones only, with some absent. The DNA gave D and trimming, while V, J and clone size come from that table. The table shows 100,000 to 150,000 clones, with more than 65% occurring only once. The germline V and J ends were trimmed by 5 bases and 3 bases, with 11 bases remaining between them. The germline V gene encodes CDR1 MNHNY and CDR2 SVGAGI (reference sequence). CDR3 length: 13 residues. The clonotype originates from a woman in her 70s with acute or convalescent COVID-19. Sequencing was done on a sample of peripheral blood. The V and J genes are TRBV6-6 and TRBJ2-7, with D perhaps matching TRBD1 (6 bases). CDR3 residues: CASSKLTGYEQYF. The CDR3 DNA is TGTGCCAGCAGTAAACTGACAGGCTACGAGCAGTACTTC.